The clone carrying this T cell receptor beta chain came up a few times. Its antigen is as yet unknown. Only in-frame clones appear in the TCRdb table, and some are missing; sequencing was by immunoSEQ multiplex PCR. The sample has just over 50,000 clones, roughly four fifths seen once; the top ten hold approximately 3%. Autoimmune disease history or systemic immunosuppression meant exclusion. The data belong to a study of OX40 agonist ivuxolimab in advanced cancers. Overall study context: Eligibility admitted prior anti-PD-1, anti-PD-L1 or anti-CTLA-4 therapy; roughly 39% had some. Three patients had partial responses: one hepatocellular carcinoma, two cutaneous melanoma.

General study findings and limits: Low normalized T-cell clonal expansion also characterized some of the nonresponders.

CDR1 and CDR2 (germline): MNHNS, SASEGT. The CDR3 consists of 14 residues. V dropped 5 bases and J dropped 10; count of bases not matched to a gene: 8. This clonotype was obtained from an adult with an advanced solid tumor such as melanoma, head and neck, liver or kidney cancer. The rearrangement links TRBV6-1 to TRBJ1-4; 9 nucleotides match TRBD1. The sequencing used CD4+ or CD8+ T cells sorted from blood, collected in a trial of the OX40 agonist ivuxolimab. The CDR3 sequence: CASSSGTGLGKLFF. In nucleotides, the CDR3 is TGTGCCAGCAGTTCCGGGACAGGGTTGGGAAAACTGTTTTTT.